This T cell receptor beta chain was identified in a study of chemoradiotherapy in HPV16-positive cancers. For the study at large: Candidate HPV-specific T-cell clones and common TCR motifs came from functional assays in a couple of HPV16-positive patients. Findings of the study overall: Non-HPV-specific T cells did not expand in tumors during treatment, whereas candidate HPV-specific clones and E7-related motifs did.

The CDR3 length is 12 residues. V gave up 4 bases and J gave up 8 bases, with 11 bases separating them. The germline CDR1 and CDR2 sequences are MNHEY and SVGAGI. Assay used: immunoSEQ multiplex PCR; TCRdb lists only in-frame clones, some missing. This sample has under 8,000 clones, with 73% found just once. As regards this clone: What it binds is unknown.

Specimen: tumor tissue, collected from a patient who underwent chemoradiotherapy. The source of this sequence is a human donor with HPV-associated anogenital cancer. The chain combines TRBV6-5 with TRBJ1-2; D might be TRBD1 (6 bases). This CDR3 is CASSSDRLGYTF. The CDR3 DNA follows: TGTGCCAGCAGTTCCGACAGGTTGGGCTACACCTTC.